Listed below are T cell receptor beta chains from one sample, sequenced in a study of response to subunit inactivated influenza vaccine. TCRdb recomputed calls from the RT-PCR reads with MiXCR, one row per CDR3 protein. This sample has about 190,000 distinct CDR3 sequences; approximately 15% occur once, and the top ten carry roughly 24%. The specimen was CD8+ T cells sorted from PBMCs, collected 5 to 6 days after vaccination. The receptor source for this set is a man over 45 who received an inactivated influenza vaccine. CDR3s include the opening cysteine and the closing phenylalanine or tryptophan. Fields, in order: V gene, clone size, D gene, J gene, CDR3 protein, CDR3 DNA. D genes are given only for firm matches. Clone size is not always given. Where it is, it says once, few, many or a class for expanded clones.

TRBV5-1	few	TRBD1	TRBJ2-7	CASSLQGAPHEQYF	TGCGCCAGCAGCTTGCAGGGGGCGCCCCACGAGCAGTACTTC
TRBV28	many	TRBD2	TRBJ2-2	CASSRIAGVTGELFF	TGTGCCAGCTCGCGTATAGCGGGGGTGACCGGGGAGCTGTTTTTT
TRBV11-2	few	TRBD2	TRBJ2-7	CASSRTWGLAGPTYEQYF	TGTGCCAGCAGCCGTACTTGGGGTTTAGCGGGCCCAACCTACGAGCAGTACTTC
TRBV14	-	-	TRBJ2-3	CASSQDSINTDTQYF	TGTGCCAGCAGCCAAGACTCGATTAACACAGATACGCAGTATTTT
TRBV28	few	-	TRBJ2-7	CASSLIGRGYEQYF	TGTGCCAGCAGTTTAATTGGCAGGGGCTACGAGCAGTACTTC
TRBV5-6	-	-	TRBJ2-7	CASSTGPRCSQYF	TGTGCCAGCAGCACCGGTCCCCGCTGCTCGCAGTACTTC
TRBV7-2	few	-	TRBJ1-2	CASSLVPGAPYGYTF	TGTGCCAGCAGCTTAGTTCCTGGGGCCCCCTATGGCTACACCTTC
TRBV12-3/TRBV12-4	many	-	TRBJ2-2	CASSLGLTGELFF	TGTGCCAGCAGTTTAGGTCTTACCGGGGAGCTGTTTTTT
TRBV2	-	-	TRBJ1-4	CASSVLNEKLFF	TGTGCCAGCAGTGTTCTTAATGAAAAACTGTTTTTT
TRBV4-1	few	-	TRBJ2-6	CASSQGDSGANVLTF	TGCGCCAGCAGCCAAGGAGACTCTGGGGCCAACGTCCTGACTTTC
TRBV12-3/TRBV12-4	-	-	TRBJ1-5	CASTTDGSNQPQHF	TGTGCCAGCACTACGGACGGTAGCAATCAGCCCCAGCATTTT
TRBV4-1	many	-	TRBJ2-7	CASSQDFREPTFGNEQYF	TGCGCCAGCAGCCAAGATTTCCGGGAGCCTACCTTTGGGAACGAGCAGTACTTC
TRBV5-6	few	-	TRBJ1-1	CASSTPDTTEAFF	TGTGCCAGCAGCACCCCGGATACGACTGAAGCTTTCTTT
TRBV7-9	-	-	TRBJ2-7	CASSLPPRGVYEQYF	TGTGCCAGCAGCTTACCCCCCCGAGGGGTCTACGAGCAGTACTTC
TRBV20-1	few	TRBD2	TRBJ2-7	CSASRTSGGVTYEQYF	TGCAGTGCTAGTAGGACTAGCGGGGGTGTGACCTACGAGCAGTACTTC
TRBV7-9	many	-	TRBJ2-7	CASSTTGEQYF	TGTGCCAGCAGCACAACAGGGGAGCAGTACTTC
TRBV7-9	-	-	TRBJ2-1	CASSLAGTPQVSDEQFF	TGTGCCAGCAGCTTAGCCGGGACCCCCCAGGTTAGCGATGAGCAGTTCTTC
TRBV9	-	TRBD2	TRBJ2-3	CASSVVAGGSTDTQYF	TGTGCCAGCAGCGTAGTTGCGGGAGGAAGCACAGATACGCAGTATTTT
TRBV28	few	-	TRBJ2-7	CASSFSLGRDSSYEQYF	TGTGCCAGCAGTTTTTCCCTCGGGCGGGACAGCTCCTACGAGCAGTACTTC
TRBV28	-	-	TRBJ2-1	CASSFYDPPSYNEQFF	TGTGCCAGCAGTTTTTACGACCCCCCCTCCTACAATGAGCAGTTCTTC
TRBV5-1	few	-	TRBJ2-3	CASSFVAGQQDTQYF	TGCGCCAGCAGCTTTGTGGCGGGACAACAAGATACGCAGTATTTT
TRBV29-1	-	-	TRBJ2-1	CSVEELEGGTYNEQFF	TGCAGCGTTGAAGAATTGGAGGGGGGTACCTACAATGAGCAGTTCTTC
TRBV5-4	-	-	TRBJ1-5	CASSLQGQPQHF	TGTGCCAGCAGCTTGCAGGGTCAGCCCCAGCATTTT
TRBV29-1	once	-	TRBJ2-3	CSVENGRDWTDTQYF	TGCAGCGTTGAAAATGGGCGGGACTGGACAGATACGCAGTATTTT
TRBV7-8	few	-	TRBJ1-2	CASMTGAWGDYGYTF	TGTGCCAGCATGACCGGGGCTTGGGGGGACTATGGCTACACCTTC
TRBV30	-	-	TRBJ1-2	CAWTRRANYGYTF	TGTGCCTGGACAAGGCGAGCTAACTATGGCTACACCTTC
TRBV4-3	-	-	TRBJ2-7	CASSRHSGDFYEQYF	TGCGCCAGCAGCCGACACTCAGGGGACTTCTACGAGCAGTACTTC
TRBV6-1	-	-	TRBJ2-1	CASGPWSSYNEQFF	TGTGCCAGCGGGCCTTGGAGCTCCTACAATGAGCAGTTCTTC
TRBV4-3	few	-	TRBJ1-6	CASSASVSSYNSPLHF	TGCGCCAGCAGCGCCAGTGTGAGTTCTTATAATTCACCCCTCCACTTT
TRBV29-1	-	TRBD2	TRBJ2-3	CSGHGAGGTDTQYF	TGCAGCGGCCACGGGGCGGGGGGCACAGATACGCAGTATTTT
TRBV7-2	many	-	TRBJ2-2	CASNHWREDIGELFF	TGTGCCAGCAATCATTGGAGGGAAGACATCGGGGAGCTGTTTTTT
TRBV7-8	few	TRBD1	TRBJ2-1	CASSSSRGLDNEQFF	TGTGCCAGCAGCTCCAGCAGGGGGCTTGACAATGAGCAGTTCTTC
TRBV7-8	-	-	TRBJ1-5	CASSLASQPQHF	TGTGCCAGCAGCTTAGCATCTCAGCCCCAGCATTTT
TRBV10-3	few	-	TRBJ2-7	CAISESRGTGFYEQYF	TGTGCCATCAGTGAGTCGAGAGGGACTGGATTCTACGAGCAGTACTTC
TRBV7-8	-	-	TRBJ2-1	CASSLARTTYNEQFF	TGTGCCAGCAGCTTAGCCCGGACAACTTACAATGAGCAGTTCTTC
TRBV20-1	-	-	TRBJ2-7	CSAPKETDYEQYF	TGCAGTGCTCCGAAGGAGACAGACTACGAGCAGTACTTC
TRBV6-1	few	-	TRBJ2-1	CASSEFDRLPYNEQFF	TGTGCCAGCAGTGAATTTGACAGGCTCCCCTACAATGAGCAGTTCTTC
TRBV20-1	-	TRBD2	TRBJ2-1	CSASPSGSHYNEQFF	TGCAGTGCTAGTCCCAGCGGGAGTCATTACAATGAGCAGTTCTTC
TRBV10-3	many	-	TRBJ2-7	CAISEGQSSYEQYF	TGTGCCATCAGTGAAGGGCAGTCCTCCTACGAGCAGTACTTC
TRBV7-3	few	TRBD2	TRBJ2-3	CASSLGYLTSGSTDTQYF	TGTGCCAGCAGCTTAGGGTACCTGACTAGCGGTAGCACAGATACGCAGTATTTT
TRBV20-1	-	TRBD2	TRBJ2-1	CSARLAGQNYYNEQFF	TGCAGTGCTAGGCTAGCGGGACAGAACTACTACAATGAGCAGTTCTTC
TRBV6-1	few	TRBD1	TRBJ2-7	CASRWGQGYEQYF	TGTGCCAGCAGATGGGGACAGGGGTACGAGCAGTACTTC
TRBV5-1	few	TRBD1	TRBJ1-5	CASSPGQGAVQPQHF	TGCGCCAGCAGCCCCGGACAGGGGGCAGTTCAGCCCCAGCATTTT
TRBV27	-	-	TRBJ2-5	CASSPYPSGGQETQYF	TGTGCCAGCAGCCCCTATCCGTCTGGGGGGCAAGAGACCCAGTACTTC
TRBV11-3	few	TRBD1	TRBJ2-7	CASSQQGGPFYEQYF	TGTGCCAGCAGTCAGCAAGGGGGCCCCTTCTACGAGCAGTACTTC
TRBV6-2/TRBV6-3	-	TRBD2	TRBJ2-3	CASSYSRRGGREDTQYF	TGTGCCAGCAGTTACTCAAGGCGGGGGGGCCGTGAAGATACGCAGTATTTT
TRBV15	once	-	TRBJ2-3	CATGAGASSDTQYF	TGTGCCACCGGGGCGGGGGCGAGCTCAGATACGCAGTATTTT
TRBV3-1	-	TRBD2	TRBJ2-7	CASSRSGSGYEQYF	TGTGCCAGCAGCCGTAGCGGGAGCGGCTACGAGCAGTACTTC
TRBV7-9	-	TRBD1	TRBJ1-1	CASSLAQGAGAEAFF	TGTGCCAGCAGCTTAGCGCAGGGGGCAGGGGCTGAAGCTTTCTTT
TRBV7-9	-	TRBD1	TRBJ2-5	CASSLGLTGGAGETQYF	TGTGCCAGCAGCTTAGGTCTGACAGGGGGCGCCGGGGAGACCCAGTACTTC
TRBV7-9	-	TRBD2	TRBJ2-7	CASSNPGEGTNEQYF	TGTGCCAGCAGCAACCCGGGGGAGGGGACCAACGAGCAGTACTTC
TRBV10-3	-	-	TRBJ1-1	CAISEQNTEAFF	TGTGCCATCAGTGAACAGAACACTGAAGCTTTCTTT
TRBV29-1	many	TRBD2	TRBJ2-1	CSVAQLAGGPGLNEQFF	TGCAGCGTTGCCCAACTAGCGGGGGGGCCGGGGTTAAATGAGCAGTTCTTC